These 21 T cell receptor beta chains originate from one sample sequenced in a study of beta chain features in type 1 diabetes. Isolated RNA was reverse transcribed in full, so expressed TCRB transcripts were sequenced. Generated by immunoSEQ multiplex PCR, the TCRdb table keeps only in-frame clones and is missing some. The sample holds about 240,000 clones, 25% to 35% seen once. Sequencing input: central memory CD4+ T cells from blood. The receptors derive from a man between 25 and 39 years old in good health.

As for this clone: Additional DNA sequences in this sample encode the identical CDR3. CDR3 loop: CASSFRLAGLYNEQFF. Here the CDR3 DNA reads TGTGCCAGCAGCTTCAGACTAGCGGGACTCTACAATGAGCAGTTCTTC. V gene TRBV11-2 combines with J gene TRBJ2-1; 11 bases agree with TRBD2. The germline V gene has CDR1 SGHAT and CDR2 FQNNGV. The CDR3 runs 16 residues. The V segment lost 3 bases and the J segment 3 bases; nucleotides outside the gene matches: 4.

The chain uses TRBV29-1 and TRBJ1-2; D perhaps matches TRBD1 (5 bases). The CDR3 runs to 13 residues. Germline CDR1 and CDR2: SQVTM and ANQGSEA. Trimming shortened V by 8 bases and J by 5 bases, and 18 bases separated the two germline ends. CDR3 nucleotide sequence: TGCAGCTCTATACAAATCTCAGGGTATGGCTACACCTTC. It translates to CSSIQISGYGYTF.

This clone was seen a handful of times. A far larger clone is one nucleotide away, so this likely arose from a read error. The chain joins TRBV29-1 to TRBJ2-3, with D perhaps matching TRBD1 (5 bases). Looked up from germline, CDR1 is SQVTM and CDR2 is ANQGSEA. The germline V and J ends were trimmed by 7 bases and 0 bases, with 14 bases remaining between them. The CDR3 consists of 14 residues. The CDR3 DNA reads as TGCAGCGATAACCGACAGCCTAGCACAGATACGCAGTATTTT. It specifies CSDNRQPSTDTQYF.

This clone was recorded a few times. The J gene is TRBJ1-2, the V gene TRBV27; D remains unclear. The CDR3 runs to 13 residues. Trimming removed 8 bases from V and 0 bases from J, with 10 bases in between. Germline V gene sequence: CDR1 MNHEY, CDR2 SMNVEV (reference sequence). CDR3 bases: TGTGCCAGCTCGGCCAGCGCTAACTATGGCTACACCTTC. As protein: CASSASANYGYTF.

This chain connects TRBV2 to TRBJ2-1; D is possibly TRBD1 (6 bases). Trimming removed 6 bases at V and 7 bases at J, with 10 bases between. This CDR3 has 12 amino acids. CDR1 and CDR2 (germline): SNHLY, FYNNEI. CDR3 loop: CASRERGNEQFF. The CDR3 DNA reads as TGTGCCAGCAGGGAAAGGGGGAATGAGCAGTTCTTC.

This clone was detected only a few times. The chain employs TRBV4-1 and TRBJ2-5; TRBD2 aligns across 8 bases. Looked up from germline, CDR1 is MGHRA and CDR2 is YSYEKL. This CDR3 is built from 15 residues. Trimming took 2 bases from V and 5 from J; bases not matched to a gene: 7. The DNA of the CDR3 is TGCGCCAGCAGCCAATTACGGGAGGGCAGCGAGACCCAGTACTTC. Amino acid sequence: CASSQLREGSETQYF.

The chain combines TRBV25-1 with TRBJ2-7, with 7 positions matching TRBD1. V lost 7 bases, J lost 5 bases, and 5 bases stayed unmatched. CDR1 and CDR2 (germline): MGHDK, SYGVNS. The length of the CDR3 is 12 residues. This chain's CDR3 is CASTSGGNEQYF. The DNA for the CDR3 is TGTGCCAGCACGTCAGGGGGAAACGAGCAGTACTTC.

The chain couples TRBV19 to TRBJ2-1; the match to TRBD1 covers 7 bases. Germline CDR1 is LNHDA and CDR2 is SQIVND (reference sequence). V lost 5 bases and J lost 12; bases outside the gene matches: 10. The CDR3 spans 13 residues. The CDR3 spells CASSATDRVGQFF. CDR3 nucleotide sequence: TGTGCCAGTAGTGCCACCGACAGGGTTGGGCAGTTCTTC.

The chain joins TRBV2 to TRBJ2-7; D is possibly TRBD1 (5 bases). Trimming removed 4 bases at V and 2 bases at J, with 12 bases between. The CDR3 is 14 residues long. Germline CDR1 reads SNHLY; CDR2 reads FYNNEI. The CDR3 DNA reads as TGTGCCAGCAGTGTACCGCGACAGACCTACGAGCAGTACTTC. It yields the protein CASSVPRQTYEQYF.

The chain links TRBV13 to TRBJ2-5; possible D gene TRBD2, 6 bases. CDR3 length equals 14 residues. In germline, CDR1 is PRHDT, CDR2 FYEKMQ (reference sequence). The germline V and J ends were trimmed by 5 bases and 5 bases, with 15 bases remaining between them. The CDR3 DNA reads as TGTGCCAGCAGCCCGGGACGCCGGGGGGAGACCCAGTACTTC. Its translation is CASSPGRRGETQYF.

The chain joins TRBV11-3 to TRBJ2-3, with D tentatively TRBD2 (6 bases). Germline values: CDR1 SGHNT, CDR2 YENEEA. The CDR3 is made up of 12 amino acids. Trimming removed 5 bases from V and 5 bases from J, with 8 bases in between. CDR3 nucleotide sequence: TGTGCCAGCAGCCTTAGCGGAGATACGCAGTATTTT. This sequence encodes CASSLSGDTQYF.

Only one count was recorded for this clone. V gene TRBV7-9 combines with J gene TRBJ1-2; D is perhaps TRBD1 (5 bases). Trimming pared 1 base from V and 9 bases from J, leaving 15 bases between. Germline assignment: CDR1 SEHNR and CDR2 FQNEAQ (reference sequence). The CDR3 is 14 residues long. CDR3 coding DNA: TGTGCCAGCAGCTTAGAGGCCAGGGAAGGGAGCTACACCTTC. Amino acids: CASSLEAREGSYTF. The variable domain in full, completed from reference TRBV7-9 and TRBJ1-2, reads DTGVSQNPRHKITKRGQNVTFRCDPISEHNRLYWYRQTLGQGPEFLTYFQNEAQLEKSRLLSDRFSAERPKGSFSTLEIQRTEQGDSAMYLCASSLEAREGSYTFGSGTRLTVV.

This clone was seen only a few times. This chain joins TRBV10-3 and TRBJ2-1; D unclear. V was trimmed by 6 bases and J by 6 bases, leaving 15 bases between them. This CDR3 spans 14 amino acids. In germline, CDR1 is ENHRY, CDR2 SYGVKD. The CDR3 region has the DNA TGTGCCATCAGGGATAACTCCTCTCCCAATGAGCAGTTCTTC. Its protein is CAIRDNSSPNEQFF.

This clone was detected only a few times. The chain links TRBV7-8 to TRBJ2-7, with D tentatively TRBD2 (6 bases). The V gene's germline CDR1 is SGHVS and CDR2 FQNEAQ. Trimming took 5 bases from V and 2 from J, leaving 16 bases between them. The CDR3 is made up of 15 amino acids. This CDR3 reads CASSPTRGATYEQYF. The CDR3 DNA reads TGTGCCAGCAGCCCCACGCGGGGAGCAACCTACGAGCAGTACTTC.

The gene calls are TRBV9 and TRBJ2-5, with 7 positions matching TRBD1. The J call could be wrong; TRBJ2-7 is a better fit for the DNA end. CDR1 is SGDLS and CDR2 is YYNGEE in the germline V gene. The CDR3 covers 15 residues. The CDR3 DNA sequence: TGTGCCAGCAGCTCCGAGGGGGCGCGAACCTACGAGCAGTACTTC. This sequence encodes CASSSEGARTYEQYF.

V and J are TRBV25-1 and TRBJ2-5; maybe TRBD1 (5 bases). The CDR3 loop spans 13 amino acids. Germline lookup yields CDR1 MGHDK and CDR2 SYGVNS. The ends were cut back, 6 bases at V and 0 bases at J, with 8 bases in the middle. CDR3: CASSGHYQETQYF. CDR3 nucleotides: TGTGCCAGCAGCGGACACTACCAAGAGACCCAGTACTTC.

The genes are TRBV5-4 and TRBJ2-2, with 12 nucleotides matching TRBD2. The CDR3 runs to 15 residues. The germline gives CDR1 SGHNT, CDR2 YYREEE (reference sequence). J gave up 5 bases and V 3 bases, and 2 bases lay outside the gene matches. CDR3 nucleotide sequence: TGTGCCAGCAGCTCCGGGACTAGCGGGACCGGGGAGCTGTTTTTT. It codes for CASSSGTSGTGELFF.

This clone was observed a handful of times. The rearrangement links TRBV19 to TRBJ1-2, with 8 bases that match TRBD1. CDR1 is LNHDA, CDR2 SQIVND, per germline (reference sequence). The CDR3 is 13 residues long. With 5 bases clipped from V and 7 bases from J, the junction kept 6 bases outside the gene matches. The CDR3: CASSPNGQGGYTF. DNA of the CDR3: TGTGCCAGTAGTCCAAACGGACAGGGTGGCTACACCTTC.

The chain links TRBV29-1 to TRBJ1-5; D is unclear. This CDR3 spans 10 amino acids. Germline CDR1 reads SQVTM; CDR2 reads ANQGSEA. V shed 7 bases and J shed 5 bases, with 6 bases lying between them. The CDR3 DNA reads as TGCAGCGCCATGGATCAGCCCCAGCATTTT. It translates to CSAMDQPQHF.

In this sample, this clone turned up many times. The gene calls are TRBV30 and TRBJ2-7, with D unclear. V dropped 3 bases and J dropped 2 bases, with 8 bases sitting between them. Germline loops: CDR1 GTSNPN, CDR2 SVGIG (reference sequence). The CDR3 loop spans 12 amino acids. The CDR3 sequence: CAWSIDAYEQYF. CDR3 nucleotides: TGTGCCTGGAGCATCGACGCCTACGAGCAGTACTTC.

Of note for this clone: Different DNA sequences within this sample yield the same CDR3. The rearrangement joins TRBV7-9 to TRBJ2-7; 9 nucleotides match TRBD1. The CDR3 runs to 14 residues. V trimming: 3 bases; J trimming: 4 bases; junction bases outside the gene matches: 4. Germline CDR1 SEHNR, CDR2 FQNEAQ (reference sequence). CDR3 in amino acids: CASSLTGGSYEQYF. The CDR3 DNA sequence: TGTGCCAGCAGCTTGACAGGGGGGTCTTACGAGCAGTACTTC.